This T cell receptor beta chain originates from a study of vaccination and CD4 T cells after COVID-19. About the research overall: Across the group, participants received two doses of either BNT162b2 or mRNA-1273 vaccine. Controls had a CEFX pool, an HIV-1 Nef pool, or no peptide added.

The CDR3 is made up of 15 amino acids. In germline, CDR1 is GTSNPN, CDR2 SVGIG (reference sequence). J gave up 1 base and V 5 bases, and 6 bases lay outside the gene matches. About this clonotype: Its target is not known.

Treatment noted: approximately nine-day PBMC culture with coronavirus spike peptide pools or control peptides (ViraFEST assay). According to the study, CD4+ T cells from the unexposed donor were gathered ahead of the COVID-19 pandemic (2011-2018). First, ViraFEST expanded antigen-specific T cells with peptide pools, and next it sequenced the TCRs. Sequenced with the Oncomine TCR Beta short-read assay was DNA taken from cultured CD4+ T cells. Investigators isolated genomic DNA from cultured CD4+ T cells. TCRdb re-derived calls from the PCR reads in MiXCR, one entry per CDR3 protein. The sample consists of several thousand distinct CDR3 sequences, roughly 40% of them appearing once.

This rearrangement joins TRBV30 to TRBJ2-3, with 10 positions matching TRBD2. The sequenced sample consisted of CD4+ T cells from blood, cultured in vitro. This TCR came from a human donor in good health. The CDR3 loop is CAWGTGTSGTDTQYF. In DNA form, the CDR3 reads TGTGCCTGGGGGACCGGGACTAGCGGCACAGATACGCAGTATTTT.